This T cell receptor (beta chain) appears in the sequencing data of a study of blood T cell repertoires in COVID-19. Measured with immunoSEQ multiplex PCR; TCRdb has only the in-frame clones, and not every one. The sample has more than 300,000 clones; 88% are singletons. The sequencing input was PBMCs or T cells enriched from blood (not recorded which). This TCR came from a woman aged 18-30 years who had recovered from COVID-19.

Here the CDR3 reads CASDSANEQFF. DNA of the CDR3: TGTGCCAGCGACAGTGCAAATGAGCAGTTCTTC. The chain couples TRBV30 to TRBJ2-1, with TRBD1 as a possible D gene (5 bases). Germline CDR1 reads GTSNPN; CDR2 reads SVGIG (reference sequence). V lost 8 bases and J lost 7, with 12 bases in between. The CDR3 consists of 11 residues.